This T cell receptor (beta chain) comes out of a study of post-analysis software for immune sequencing data. TCR beta cDNA libraries had unique molecular identifiers. One entry per CDR3 protein results from TCRdb running MiXCR on the PCR reads. The data hold 650,000 to 850,000 distinct CDR3 sequences, with approximately 57% observed a single time. This clonotype was observed a few times. The antigen is not known. The CDR3 covers 16 residues. CDR1 MNHEY and CDR2 SMNVEV come from the germline V gene (reference sequence). Trimming pared 0 bases from V and 1 base from J, leaving 12 bases between. Regarding the study as a whole: Relative to controls, patients had about five TRBV segments at higher frequency, with TRBV5-6, TRBV5-1 and TRBV20-1 among these.

The sequence was collected from a girl aged 10-17 years with multiple sclerosis. This chain uses TRBV27 with TRBJ1-1; possible D gene TRBD1, 6 bases. The sequenced sample consisted of blood. CDR3 in amino acids: CASSLSGGSRNTEAFF. The CDR3 nucleotides read TGTGCCAGCAGTTTATCGGGGGGCAGTAGGAACACTGAAGCTTTCTTT.